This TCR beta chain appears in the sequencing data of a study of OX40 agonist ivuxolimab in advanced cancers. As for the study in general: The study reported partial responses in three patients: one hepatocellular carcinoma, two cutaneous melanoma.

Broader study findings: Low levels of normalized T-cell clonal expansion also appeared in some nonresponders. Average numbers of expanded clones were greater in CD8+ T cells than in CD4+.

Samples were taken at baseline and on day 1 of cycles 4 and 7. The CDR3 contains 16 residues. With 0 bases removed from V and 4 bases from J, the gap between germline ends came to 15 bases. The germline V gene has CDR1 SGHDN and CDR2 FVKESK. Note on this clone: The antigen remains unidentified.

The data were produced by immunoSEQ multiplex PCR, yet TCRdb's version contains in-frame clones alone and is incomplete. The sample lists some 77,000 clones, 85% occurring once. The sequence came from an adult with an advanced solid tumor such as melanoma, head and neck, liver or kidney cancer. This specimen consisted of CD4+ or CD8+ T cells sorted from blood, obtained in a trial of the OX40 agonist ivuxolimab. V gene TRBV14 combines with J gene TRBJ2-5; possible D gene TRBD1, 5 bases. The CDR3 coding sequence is TGTGCCAGCAGCCAAGATAGGGGCAGGGTAGCAGAGACCCAGTACTTC. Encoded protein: CASSQDRGRVAETQYF.